This T cell receptor beta chain was found in a study of cytomegalovirus exposure and HLA in healthy donors. Study-level findings and limits: A later analysis linked 15,000 to 20,000 TCR beta sequences to HLA alleles at 0.05 false discovery rate. Follow-up analysis seemed to connect common viral pathogens with several of the most significant clusters identified.

In regard to this clone: Its antigen remains unidentified.

This PCR relied on a set of 60 Vbeta primers and 13 Jbeta primers. The data were produced by immunoSEQ multiplex PCR, yet TCRdb's version contains in-frame clones alone and is incomplete. The table has around 190,000 clones, around 78% seen once. This CDR3 spans 19 amino acids. Trimming took 4 bases from V and 3 from J; bases not matched to a gene: 14. Germline V gene data show CDR1 as LNHNV and CDR2 as YYDKDF (reference sequence). The source of this sequence is a woman in her 30s in good health and CMV-seropositive. Sample: PBMCs. The chain is built from TRBV15 and TRBJ2-3, with 12 bases that match TRBD2. CDR3 amino acids: CATSMTLAGGPFRTDTQYF. The CDR3 DNA sequence: TGTGCCACCAGCATGACGCTAGCGGGAGGGCCTTTTCGTACAGATACGCAGTATTTT.